This paragraph reports one T cell receptor (beta chain). Researchers ran the assay at a deep level. The protocol was immunoSEQ multiplex PCR, while the TCRdb copy is restricted to in-frame clones and leaves out a portion. The sample records over a million clones, under 99% being singletons. This sample was taken from a study of shared clonotypes between healthy human individuals. A CD45RA+ naive subset and a CD45RA-negative memory subset were split from CD4+ cells. Germline CDR1 reads SGHRS; CDR2 reads YFSETQ. V was clipped by 1 base and J by 0 bases, with 4 bases between them. This CDR3 spans 13 amino acids.

The chain employs TRBV5-1 and TRBJ2-5; D not certain. Material for sequencing was naive CD4+ T cells sorted from blood. The subset denotes: CD45RA+ positively selected. The receptor was isolated from a young man in good health. The CDR3 loop is CASSLFDQETQYF. The CDR3 nucleotides are TGCGCCAGCAGCTTGTTTGACCAAGAGACCCAGTACTTC.